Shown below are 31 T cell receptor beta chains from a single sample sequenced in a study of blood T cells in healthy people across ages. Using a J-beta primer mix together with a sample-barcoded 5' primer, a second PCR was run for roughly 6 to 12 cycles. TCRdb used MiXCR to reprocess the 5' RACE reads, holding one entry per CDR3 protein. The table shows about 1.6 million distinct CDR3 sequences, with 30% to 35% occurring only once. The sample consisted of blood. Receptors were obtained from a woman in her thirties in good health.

The CDR3 spells CASSEGGGFHEKLFF. The CDR3 nucleotides are TGTGCCAGCAGTGAGGGCGGGGGCTTTCATGAAAAACTGTTTTTT. The chain has TRBV2 and TRBJ1-4, with D possibly TRBD1 on 6 matching bases. CDR1 is SNHLY, CDR2 FYNNEI, per germline. This CDR3 region has 15 residues. Trimming pared 3 bases from V and 6 bases from J, leaving 14 bases between.

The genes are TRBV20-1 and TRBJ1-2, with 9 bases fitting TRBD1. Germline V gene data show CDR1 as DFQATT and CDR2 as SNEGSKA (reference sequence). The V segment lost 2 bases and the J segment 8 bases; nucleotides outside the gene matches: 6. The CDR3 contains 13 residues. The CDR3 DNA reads TGCAGTGCTAGAACCACAGGGGGCGGAGGCTACACCTTC. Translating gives CSARTTGGGGYTF.

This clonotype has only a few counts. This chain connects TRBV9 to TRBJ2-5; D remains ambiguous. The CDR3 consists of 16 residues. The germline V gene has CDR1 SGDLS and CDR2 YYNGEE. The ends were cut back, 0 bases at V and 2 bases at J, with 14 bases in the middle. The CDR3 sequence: CASSVVGRNGQETQYF. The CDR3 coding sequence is TGTGCCAGCAGCGTAGTCGGAAGAAACGGACAAGAGACCCAGTACTTC.

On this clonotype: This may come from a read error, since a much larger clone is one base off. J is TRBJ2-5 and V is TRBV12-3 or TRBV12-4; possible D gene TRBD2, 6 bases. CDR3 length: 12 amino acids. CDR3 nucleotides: TGTGCCAGCAGGGGAGGCGGAGAGATCCAGTACTTC. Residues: CASRGGGEIQYF.

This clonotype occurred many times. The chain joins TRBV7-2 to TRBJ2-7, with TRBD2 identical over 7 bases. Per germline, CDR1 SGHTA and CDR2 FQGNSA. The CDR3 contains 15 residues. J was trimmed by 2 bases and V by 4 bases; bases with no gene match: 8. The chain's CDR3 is CASSWPGRGTYEQYF. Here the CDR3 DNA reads TGTGCCAGCAGCTGGCCGGGGCGGGGGACCTACGAGCAGTACTTC.

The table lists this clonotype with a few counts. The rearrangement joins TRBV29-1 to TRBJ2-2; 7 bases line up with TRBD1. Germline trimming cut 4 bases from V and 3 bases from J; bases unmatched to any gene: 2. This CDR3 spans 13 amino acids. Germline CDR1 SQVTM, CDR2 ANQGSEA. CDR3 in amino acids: CSVAGGDTGELFF. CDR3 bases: TGCAGCGTTGCAGGGGGAGACACCGGGGAGCTGTTTTTT.

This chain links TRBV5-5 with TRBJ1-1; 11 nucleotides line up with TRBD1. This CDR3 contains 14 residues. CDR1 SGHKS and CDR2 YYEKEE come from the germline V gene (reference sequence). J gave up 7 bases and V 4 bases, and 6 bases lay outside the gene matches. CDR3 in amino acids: CASSTRTGGVEAFF. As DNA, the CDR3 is TGTGCCAGCAGCACTAGGACAGGGGGCGTTGAAGCTTTCTTT.

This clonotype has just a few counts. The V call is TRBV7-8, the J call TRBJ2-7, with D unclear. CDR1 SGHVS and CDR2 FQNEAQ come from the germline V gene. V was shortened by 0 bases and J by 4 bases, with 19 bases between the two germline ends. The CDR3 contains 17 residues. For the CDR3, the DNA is TGTGCCAGCAGCTTAGCACGGATCTTAGGAACTAAATACGAGCAGTACTTC. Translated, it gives CASSLARILGTKYEQYF.

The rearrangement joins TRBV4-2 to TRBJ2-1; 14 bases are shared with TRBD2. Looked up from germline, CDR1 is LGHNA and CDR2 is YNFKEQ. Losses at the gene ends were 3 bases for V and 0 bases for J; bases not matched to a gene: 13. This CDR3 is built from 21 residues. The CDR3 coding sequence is TGTGCCAGCAGCCAGTTTGCTGGACTAGCGGGGGGCACAAGCTCCTACAATGAGCAGTTCTTC. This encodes CASSQFAGLAGGTSSYNEQFF.

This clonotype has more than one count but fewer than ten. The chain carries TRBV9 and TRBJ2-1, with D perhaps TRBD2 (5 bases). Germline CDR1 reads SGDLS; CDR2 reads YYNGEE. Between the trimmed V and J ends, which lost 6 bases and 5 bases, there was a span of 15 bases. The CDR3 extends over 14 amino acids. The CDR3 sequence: CASTGSPLNNEQFF. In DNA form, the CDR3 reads TGTGCCAGCACTGGGAGCCCCCTTAACAATGAGCAGTTCTTC.

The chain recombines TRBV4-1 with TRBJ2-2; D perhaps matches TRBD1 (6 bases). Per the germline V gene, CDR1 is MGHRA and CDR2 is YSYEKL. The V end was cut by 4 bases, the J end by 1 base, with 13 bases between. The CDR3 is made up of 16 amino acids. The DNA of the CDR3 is TGCGCCAGCAGCCCCCAGTCACAGGGGAACACCGGGGAGCTGTTTTTT. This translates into CASSPQSQGNTGELFF.

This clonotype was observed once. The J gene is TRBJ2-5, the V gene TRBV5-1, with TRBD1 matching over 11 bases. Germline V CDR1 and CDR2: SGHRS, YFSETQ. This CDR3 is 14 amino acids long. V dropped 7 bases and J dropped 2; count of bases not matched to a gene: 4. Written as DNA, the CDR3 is TGCGCCAGCGGCTGGGACAGGGGGCAAGAGACCCAGTACTTC. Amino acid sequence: CASGWDRGQETQYF. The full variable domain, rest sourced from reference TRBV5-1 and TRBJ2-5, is KAGVTQTPRYLIKTRGQQVTLSCSPISGHRSVSWYQQTPGQGLQFLFEYFSETQRNKGNFPGRFSGRQFSNSRSEMNVSTLELGDSALYLCASGWDRGQETQYFGPGTRLLVL.

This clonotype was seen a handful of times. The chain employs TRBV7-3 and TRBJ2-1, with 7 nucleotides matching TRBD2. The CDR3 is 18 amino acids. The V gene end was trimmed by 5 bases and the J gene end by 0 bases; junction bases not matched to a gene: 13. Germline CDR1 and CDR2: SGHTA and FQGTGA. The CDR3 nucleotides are TGTGCCAGCAGCCCCCGGGGAGCGGGGACGAGCTCCTACAATGAGCAGTTCTTC. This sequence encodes CASSPRGAGTSSYNEQFF.

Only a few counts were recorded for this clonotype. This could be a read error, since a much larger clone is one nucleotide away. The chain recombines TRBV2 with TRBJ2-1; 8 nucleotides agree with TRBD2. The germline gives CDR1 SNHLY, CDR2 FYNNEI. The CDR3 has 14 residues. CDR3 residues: CASSGTSSHNEQFF. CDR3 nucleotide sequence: TGTGCCAGCAGTGGGACTAGCTCCCACAATGAGCAGTTCTTC.

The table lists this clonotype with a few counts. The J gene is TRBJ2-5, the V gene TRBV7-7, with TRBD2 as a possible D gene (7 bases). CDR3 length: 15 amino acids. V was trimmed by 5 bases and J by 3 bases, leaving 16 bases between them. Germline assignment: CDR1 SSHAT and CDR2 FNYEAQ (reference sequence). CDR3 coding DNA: TGTGCCAGCAGCCCCGAGGGGGGGCGCGAAGAGACCCAGTACTTC. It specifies CASSPEGGREETQYF.

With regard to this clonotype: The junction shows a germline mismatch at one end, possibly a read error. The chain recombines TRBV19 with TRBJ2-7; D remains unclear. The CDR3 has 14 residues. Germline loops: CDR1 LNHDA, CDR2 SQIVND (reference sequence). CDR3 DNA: TGTACCAGTAGTCGGGTGATGGGGATCTACGAGCAGTACTTC. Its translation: CTSSRVMGIYEQYF.

The CDR3 DNA reads TGTGCCAGCAGTTACTCTGGGACAGGACTGGACGAGCAGTACTTC. Its translation: CASSYSGTGLDEQYF. The rearrangement joins TRBV6-5 to TRBJ2-7, with 8 bases matching TRBD1. Trimming at V came to 0 bases and at J to 5 bases, leaving 6 bases not matched to a gene. In germline, CDR1 is MNHEY, CDR2 SVGAGI. The CDR3 consists of 15 residues.

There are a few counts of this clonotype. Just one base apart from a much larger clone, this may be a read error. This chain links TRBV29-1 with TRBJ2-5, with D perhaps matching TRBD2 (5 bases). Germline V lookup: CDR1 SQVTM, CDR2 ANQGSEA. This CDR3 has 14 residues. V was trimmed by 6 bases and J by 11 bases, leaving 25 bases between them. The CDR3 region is CSVVSGLVSYEQYF. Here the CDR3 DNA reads TGCAGCGTGGTAAGCGGTCTTGTGTCCTATGAGCAGTACTTC.

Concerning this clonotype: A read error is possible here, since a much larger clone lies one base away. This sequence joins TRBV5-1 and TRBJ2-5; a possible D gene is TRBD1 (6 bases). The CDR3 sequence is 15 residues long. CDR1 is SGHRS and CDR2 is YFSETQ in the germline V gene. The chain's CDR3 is CASSLGTGNQEAQYF. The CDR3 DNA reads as TGCGCCAGCAGCTTGGGAACAGGGAACCAAGAGGCCCAGTACTTC.

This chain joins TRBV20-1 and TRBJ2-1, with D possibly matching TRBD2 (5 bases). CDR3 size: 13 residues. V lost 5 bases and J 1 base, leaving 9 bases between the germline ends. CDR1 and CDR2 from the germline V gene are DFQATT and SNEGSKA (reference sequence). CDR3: CSARGPSYNEQFF. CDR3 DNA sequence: TGCAGTGCTCGGGGTCCGTCCTACAATGAGCAGTTCTTC.

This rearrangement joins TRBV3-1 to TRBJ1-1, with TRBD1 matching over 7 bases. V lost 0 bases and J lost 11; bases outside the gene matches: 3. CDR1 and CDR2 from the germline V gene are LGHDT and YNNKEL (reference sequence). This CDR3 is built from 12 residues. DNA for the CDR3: TGTGCCAGCAGCCAAGATACAGGGGACGCTTTCTTT. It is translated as CASSQDTGDAFF.

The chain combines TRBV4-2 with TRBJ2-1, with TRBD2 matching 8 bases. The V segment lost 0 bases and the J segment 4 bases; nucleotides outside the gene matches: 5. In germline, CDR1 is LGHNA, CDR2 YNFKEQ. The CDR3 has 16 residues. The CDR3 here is CASSQDAGGRYNEQFF. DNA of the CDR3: TGTGCCAGCAGCCAAGATGCGGGGGGTCGGTACAATGAGCAGTTCTTC.

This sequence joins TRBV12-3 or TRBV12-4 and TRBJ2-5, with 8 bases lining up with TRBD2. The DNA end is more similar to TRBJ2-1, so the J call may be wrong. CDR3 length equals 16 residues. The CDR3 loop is CASSSRRGGYQETQFF. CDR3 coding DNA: TGTGCCAGCAGTTCCCGTCGGGGGGGGTACCAAGAGACCCAGTTCTTC.

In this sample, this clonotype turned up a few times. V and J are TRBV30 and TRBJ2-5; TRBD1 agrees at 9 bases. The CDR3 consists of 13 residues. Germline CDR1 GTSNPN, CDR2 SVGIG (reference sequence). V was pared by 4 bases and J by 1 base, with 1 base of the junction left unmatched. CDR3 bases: TGTGCCTGGATACAGGGGGCCCAAGAGACCCAGTACTTC. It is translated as CAWIQGAQETQYF.

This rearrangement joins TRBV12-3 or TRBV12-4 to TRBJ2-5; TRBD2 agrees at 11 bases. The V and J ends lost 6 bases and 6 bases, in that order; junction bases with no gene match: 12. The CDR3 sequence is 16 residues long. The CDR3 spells CASSLELAGGPKTQYF. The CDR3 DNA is TGTGCCAGCAGCCTAGAGCTAGCGGGGGGCCCGAAGACCCAGTACTTC.

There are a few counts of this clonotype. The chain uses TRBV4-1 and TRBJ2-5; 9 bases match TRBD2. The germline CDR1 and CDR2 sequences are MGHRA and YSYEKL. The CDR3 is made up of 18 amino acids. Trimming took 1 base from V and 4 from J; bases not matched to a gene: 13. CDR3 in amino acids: CASSQGGSGRLGGETQYF. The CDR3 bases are TGCGCCAGCAGCCAAGGAGGGAGCGGGAGGTTGGGGGGAGAGACCCAGTACTTC.

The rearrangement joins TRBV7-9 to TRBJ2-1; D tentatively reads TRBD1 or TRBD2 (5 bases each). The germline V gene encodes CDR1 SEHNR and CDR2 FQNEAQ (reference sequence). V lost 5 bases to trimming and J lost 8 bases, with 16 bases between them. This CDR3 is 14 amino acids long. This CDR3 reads CASSPGGTFHEQFF. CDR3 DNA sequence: TGTGCCAGCAGCCCTGGGGGAACTTTCCATGAGCAGTTCTTC. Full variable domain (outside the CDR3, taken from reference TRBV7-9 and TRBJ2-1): DTGVSQNPRHKITKRGQNVTFRCDPISEHNRLYWYRQTLGQGPEFLTYFQNEAQLEKSRLLSDRFSAERPKGSFSTLEIQRTEQGDSAMYLCASSPGGTFHEQFFGPGTRLTVL.

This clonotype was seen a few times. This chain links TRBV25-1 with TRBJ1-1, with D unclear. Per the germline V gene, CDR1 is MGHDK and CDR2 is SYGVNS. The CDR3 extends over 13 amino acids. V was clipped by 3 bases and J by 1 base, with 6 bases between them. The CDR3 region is CASSEPGNTEAFF. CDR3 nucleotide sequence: TGTGCCAGCAGTGAGCCGGGGAACACTGAAGCTTTCTTT. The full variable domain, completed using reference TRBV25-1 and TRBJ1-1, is EADIYQTPRYLVIGTGKKITLECSQTMGHDKMYWYQQDPGMELHLIHYSYGVNSTEKGDLSSESTVSRIRTEHFPLTLESARPSHTSQYLCASSEPGNTEAFFGQGTRLTVV.

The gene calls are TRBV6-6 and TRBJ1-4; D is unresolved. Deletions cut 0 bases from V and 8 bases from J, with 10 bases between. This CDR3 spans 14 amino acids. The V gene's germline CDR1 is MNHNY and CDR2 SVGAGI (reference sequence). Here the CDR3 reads CASSYSIDREKLFF. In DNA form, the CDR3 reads TGTGCCAGCAGTTACTCGATTGATCGGGAAAAACTGTTTTTT.

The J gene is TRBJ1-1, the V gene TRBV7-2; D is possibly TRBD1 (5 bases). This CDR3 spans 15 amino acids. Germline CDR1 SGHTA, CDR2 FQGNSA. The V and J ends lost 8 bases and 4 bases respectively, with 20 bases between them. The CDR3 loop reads CASGPHGGSGTEAFF. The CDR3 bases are TGTGCCAGCGGCCCTCACGGGGGGTCGGGCACTGAAGCTTTCTTT.

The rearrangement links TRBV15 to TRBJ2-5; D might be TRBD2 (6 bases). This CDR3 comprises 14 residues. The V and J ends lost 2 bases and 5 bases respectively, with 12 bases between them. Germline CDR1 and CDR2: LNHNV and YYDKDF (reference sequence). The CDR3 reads CATSRISAGETQYF. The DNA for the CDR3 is TGTGCCACCAGCAGAATCTCCGCGGGGGAGACCCAGTACTTC.